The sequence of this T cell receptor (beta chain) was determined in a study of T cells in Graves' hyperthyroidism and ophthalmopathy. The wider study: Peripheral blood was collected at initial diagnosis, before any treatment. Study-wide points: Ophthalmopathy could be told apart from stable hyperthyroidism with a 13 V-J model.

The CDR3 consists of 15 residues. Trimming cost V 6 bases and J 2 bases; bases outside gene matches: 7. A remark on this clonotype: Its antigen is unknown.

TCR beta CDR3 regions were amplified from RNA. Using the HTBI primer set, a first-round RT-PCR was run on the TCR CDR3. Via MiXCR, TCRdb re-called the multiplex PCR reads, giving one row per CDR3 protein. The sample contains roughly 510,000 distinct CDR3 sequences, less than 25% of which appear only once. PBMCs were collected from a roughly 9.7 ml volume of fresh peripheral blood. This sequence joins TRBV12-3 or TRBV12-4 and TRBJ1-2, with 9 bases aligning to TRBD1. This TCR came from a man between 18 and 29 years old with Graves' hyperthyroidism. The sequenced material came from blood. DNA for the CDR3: TGTGCCAGCAGCCGCCATGGGACAGGGAACTATGGCTACACCTTC. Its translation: CASSRHGTGNYGYTF.